This record concerns one T cell receptor (beta chain) sequence. The antigen is undetermined. This sample was taken from a study of post-analysis software for immune sequencing data. Study-level findings and limits: About 5 TRBV segments, including TRBV5-6, TRBV5-1 and TRBV20-1, were more frequent in patients than controls.

V shed 5 bases, J shed 0 bases, and the junction held 8 bases outside the gene matches. The germline V gene encodes CDR1 DFQATT and CDR2 SNEGSKA (reference sequence). This CDR3 has 16 residues. Unique-molecular-identifier-tagged TCR beta cDNA libraries were used. TCRdb independently ran MiXCR on the PCR reads; one entry per CDR3 protein. The data contain hundreds of thousands of distinct CDR3 sequences, 30% to 40% of them singletons. V gene TRBV20-1 combines with J gene TRBJ2-7; 12 nucleotides align to TRBD2. This TCR was sampled from a girl aged 2 to 10 with multiple sclerosis. Sequenced: blood. CDR3 protein: CSALGLAGPSSYEQYF. The DNA for the CDR3 is TGCAGTGCTCTGGGACTAGCGGGCCCGAGCTCCTACGAGCAGTACTTC.